This section outlines one TCR beta chain sequence together with its context. TCRdb fed the RT-PCR reads into MiXCR, producing one record per CDR3 protein. This sample has 84,000 or so distinct CDR3 sequences, with roughly 43% found just once. This record belongs to a study of patients and donors after allogeneic stem cell transplantation. Sample: blood, either unsorted or a sorted T cell fraction (not recorded which). The receptor's source is a human donor who was either an allogeneic HSCT recipient or a stem cell or donor lymphocyte infusion donor (not recorded which). It is not recorded whose cells these are; they may come from a transplant donor.

CDR3 region: CASRNGTSGKLETQYF. The CDR3 DNA is TGTGCCAGCAGGAATGGGACTAGCGGGAAATTAGAGACCCAGTACTTC. The chain is built from TRBV7-8 and TRBJ2-5; 13 bases map to TRBD2. V lost 6 bases, J lost 4 bases, and 8 bases stayed unmatched. This CDR3 is 16 amino acids long. Germline V CDR1 and CDR2: SGHVS, FQNEAQ.